These 17 T cell receptor beta chains were sequenced from one sample in a study of blood T cell repertoires in COVID-19. Profiling relied on immunoSEQ multiplex PCR, and the TCRdb table lists in-frame clones only, not all of them. The data show roughly 410,000 clones, with around 87% seen just once and 2% to 2.5% held by the top ten. The sample was peripheral blood. The origin of the receptors is a woman aged 55-75 years with COVID-19, enrolled during active disease.

The table lists this clone with a count of one. V is TRBV19 and J is TRBJ2-7; 7 bases agree with TRBD1. CDR1 and CDR2 from the germline V gene are LNHDA and SQIVND (reference sequence). The CDR3 has 13 residues. The trim removed 3 bases at V and 7 bases at J, leaving 6 bases unmatched. The chain's CDR3 is CASSMVRGREQYF. CDR3 coding DNA: TGTGCCAGTAGTATGGTTAGGGGGCGGGAGCAGTACTTC.

For this clone: Other DNA sequences in this sample translate to the same CDR3. The J gene is TRBJ1-1, the V gene TRBV9; no clear D. This CDR3 region has 12 residues. Per the germline V gene, CDR1 is SGDLS and CDR2 is YYNGEE. V shed 0 bases and J shed 5 bases, with 5 bases lying between them. DNA for the CDR3: TGTGCCAGCAGCGTAGGAGGGACTGAAGCTTTCTTT. It encodes CASSVGGTEAFF. The full variable domain, rest sourced from reference TRBV9 and TRBJ1-1, is DSGVTQTPKHLITATGQRVTLRCSPRSGDLSVYWYQQSLDQGLQFLIQYYNGEERAKGNILERFSAQQFPDLHSELNLSSLELGDSALYFCASSVGGTEAFFGQGTRLTVV.

The chain recombines TRBV7-9 with TRBJ1-4, with a weak D call TRBD1 (6 bases). Per germline, CDR1 SEHNR and CDR2 FQNEAQ (reference sequence). The CDR3 consists of 14 residues. V was cut by 4 bases and J by 6 bases, with 12 bases left in between. The CDR3 coding sequence is TGTGCCAGCAGCTCCGGGACACCTGATGAAAAACTGTTTTTT. Amino acids: CASSSGTPDEKLFF.

V gene TRBV19 combines with J gene TRBJ1-6; D is unclear. The CDR3 totals 14 residues. Germline V gives CDR1 LNHDA, CDR2 SQIVND (reference sequence). V lost 1 base and J 7 bases, leaving 8 bases between the germline ends. The CDR3 coding sequence is TGTGCCAGTAGTATAGGCTCGGGGAATTCACCCCTCCACTTT. It encodes CASSIGSGNSPLHF.

The chain is built from TRBV5-1 and TRBJ1-3, with no clear D. CDR1 and CDR2 from the germline V gene are SGHRS and YFSETQ. V was trimmed by 0 bases and J by 3 bases, leaving 13 bases between them. The CDR3 totals 16 residues. For the CDR3, the DNA is TGCGCCAGCAGCTTGGCCGGGAAAAGCGGTGGAAACACCATATATTTT. Residues: CASSLAGKSGGNTIYF.

The chain joins TRBV18 to TRBJ1-6; weak D call: TRBD1 (5 bases). Trimming took off 3 bases at V and 7 bases at J, with 13 bases between the two ends. Germline lookup yields CDR1 KGHSH and CDR2 LQKENI. The CDR3 has 15 residues. This CDR3 is CASSPTAQENSPLHF. CDR3 in DNA: TGTGCCAGCTCACCTACTGCACAGGAAAATTCACCCCTCCACTTT. The full variable domain, with the rest looked up from reference TRBV18 and TRBJ1-6, is NAGVMQNPRHLVRRRGQEARLRCSPMKGHSHVYWYRQLPEEGLKFMVYLQKENIIDESGMPKERFSAEFPKEGPSILRIQQVVRGDSAAYFCASSPTAQENSPLHFGNGTRLTVT.

This clone appeared a few times. The genes are TRBV5-1 and TRBJ1-1; 8 bases are a match to TRBD1. Trimming cost V 8 bases and J 1 base; bases outside gene matches: 4. The CDR3 extends over 13 amino acids. In germline, CDR1 is SGHRS, CDR2 YFSETQ. CDR3 nucleotide sequence: TGCGCCAGTTCGGACAGGGCGAACACTGAAGCTTTCTTT. Translation gives CASSDRANTEAFF.

This sequence joins TRBV11-2 and TRBJ1-1; the match to TRBD1 covers 9 bases. CDR1 is SGHAT and CDR2 is FQNNGV in the germline V gene. CDR3 length: 18 residues. The V gene end was trimmed by 5 bases and the J gene end by 5 bases; junction bases not matched to a gene: 18. CDR3 bases: TGTGCCAGCAGCCCCACCCGGGACAGGGTCGGGCTCAGGACTGAAGCTTTCTTT. It is translated as CASSPTRDRVGLRTEAFF.

This rearrangement joins TRBV3-1 (or the pseudogene TRBV3-2) to TRBJ2-7, with D possibly matching TRBD1 (5 bases). Germline V gives CDR1 LGHDT, CDR2 YNNKEL (reference sequence). The CDR3 is 13 amino acids. Trimming left V 0 bases short and J 6 bases short, with 9 bases between. The CDR3 coding sequence is TGTGCCAGCAGCCAAGATACGACAGTCGAGCAGTACTTC. Its translation is CASSQDTTVEQYF.

The chain couples TRBV12-3 or TRBV12-4 to TRBJ2-5; D may be TRBD1 (5 bases). CDR3 length: 12 residues. V dropped 2 bases and J dropped 4 bases, with 5 bases sitting between them. CDR3: CASSLRGETQYF. For the CDR3, the DNA is TGTGCCAGCAGTTTAAGGGGAGAGACCCAGTACTTC.

The chain links TRBV5-4 to TRBJ1-2, with 9 bases fitting TRBD1. CDR1 SGHNT and CDR2 YYREEE come from the germline V gene (reference sequence). CDR3 length equals 13 residues. Trimming took 4 bases from V and 6 from J; bases not matched to a gene: 4. The CDR3, as DNA: TGTGCCAGCAGCAGGGACAGGGTGGATGGCTACACCTTC. Translated, it gives CASSRDRVDGYTF.

The V and J genes are TRBV29-1 and TRBJ2-5; D possibly corresponds to TRBD2 (5 bases). Trimming removed 7 bases from V and 4 bases from J, with 13 bases in between. This CDR3 is 12 amino acids long. The germline V gene encodes CDR1 SQVTM and CDR2 ANQGSEA. The CDR3 DNA sequence: TGCAGCGCCGAGGGCGTGGGAGAGACCCAGTACTTC. Translated: CSAEGVGETQYF.

This rearrangement joins TRBV5-6 to TRBJ1-1, with 11 nucleotides matching TRBD1. The V and J ends lost 3 bases and 10 bases, in that order; junction bases with no gene match: 14. Germline lookup yields CDR1 SGHDT and CDR2 YYEEEE. The CDR3 contains 16 residues. The DNA of the CDR3 is TGTGCCAGCAGCTCGGACAGGGGGCTTCCTTCTTCTTTAGCTTTCTTT. The encoded protein is CASSSDRGLPSSLAFF. The whole variable domain, filled in from reference TRBV5-6 and TRBJ1-1, reads DAGVTQSPTHLIKTRGQQVTLRCSPKSGHDTVSWYQQALGQGPQFIFQYYEEEERQRGNFPDRFSGHQFPNYSSELNVNALLLGDSALYLCASSSDRGLPSSLAFFGQGTRLTVV.

This chain uses TRBV7-2 with TRBJ2-5; D is possibly TRBD2 (7 bases). The V end lost 2 bases, the J end lost 4 bases, and 17 bases lay between the germline ends. The CDR3 is 16 amino acids. Germline V gene data show CDR1 as SGHTA and CDR2 as FQGNSA. CDR3 nucleotide sequence: TGTGCCAGCAGCTTAAGCTGGGGGGGGCCAGCAGAGACCCAGTACTTC. This gives the protein CASSLSWGGPAETQYF.

The chain is built from TRBV9 and TRBJ2-5; possibly TRBD2 for D (7 bases). From germline, CDR1 is SGDLS and CDR2 YYNGEE. The CDR3 is 15 amino acids. Trimming took 4 bases from V and 9 from J, leaving 22 bases between them. This chain's CDR3 is CASSQHSTGREPQYF. In DNA, the CDR3 is TGTGCCAGCAGCCAACACTCTACAGGGCGGGAGCCCCAGTACTTC.

The J gene is TRBJ2-4, the V gene TRBV5-1; 9 bases fit TRBD1. Looked up from germline, CDR1 is SGHRS and CDR2 is YFSETQ. This CDR3 contains 16 residues. V shed 4 bases and J 0 bases; nucleotides not matched to a gene: 5. The DNA for the CDR3 is TGCGCCAGCAGCCTTGGACAGGGGACAGCCAAAAACATTCAGTACTTC. This gives the protein CASSLGQGTAKNIQYF.

The rearrangement uses TRBV20-1 and TRBJ1-4; 8 nucleotides line up with TRBD1. Germline CDR1 and CDR2: DFQATT and SNEGSKA (reference sequence). V trimming: 3 bases; J trimming: 8 bases; junction bases outside the gene matches: 5. CDR3 length: 13 residues. CDR3 residues: CSASYRGVEKLFF. In nucleotides, the CDR3 is TGCAGTGCTAGTTACAGGGGGGTCGAAAAACTGTTTTTT.